This TCR beta chain was documented in a study of human T cells and chemical hapten exposure (dated by TCRdb to the early 2020s). Study-wide context: For sensitization, 2% DPC in acetone was applied to a roughly 2 cm by roughly 2 cm area of upper inner arm skin. Blood was sampled from patients pre-sensitization (week 0) and at 2, 6 and about 24 weeks after DPC sensitization. Patch testing on the upper back used Finn chambers containing 0.01% DPC, with scoring done after 6 days according to International Contact Dermatitis Research Group standards. Throughout the study period of about 22 weeks, patients also received therapeutic DPC doses to the scalp every week. The patient cohort, mostly female, included alopecia areata with under or over 50% scalp involvement, alopecia totalis and alopecia universalis. For TCR sequencing, blood came from 25 to 35 alopecia patients at anywhere from one to four time points (pre-sensitization, 2, 6 and 24 weeks). This study followed changes in the peripheral blood TCR repertoire in vivo during primary and secondary sensitization of alopecia patients to the hapten diphenylcyclopropenone (DPC). Libraries were combined into a pool for sequencing, and differences in TCR yield between samples came mainly from small differences in library volumes within the pool.

Receptors were amplified or captured by RACE. Sequenced using a NextSeq 500. Library preparation attached unique molecular identifiers to individual cDNA molecules for quantitative, reproducible TCR counting. Both TCR alpha and TCR beta chains were sequenced from each blood RNA sample. As for the authors' bioinformatics: The median number of TCRs per sample was over 95,000, ranging from about 23,224 to 690,600. The Decombinator software suite was used to annotate V, J and CDR3 in the TCR reads. To make PS versus PT1 abundance plots, every sample was subsampled to the same number of TCRs (28,000). Expanded TCRs were defined as absent before sensitization and observed at least eight times at the 2-week time point. TCRdb reworked the public reads: Q25 trimming with fastp, MiXCR clone assembly, productive beta chains retained. Entries that share a CDR3 protein sequence are merged under the most common genes and DNA. For this entry, the V and J calls and clone size follow TCRdb and not the study's own pipeline. The sample contains 370,000 or so distinct CDR3 sequences, around 4.8% of them found a single time. The ten largest clones capture about 2.2% of the sample.

Turning to this clonotype: The clone's antigen remains unknown. No base quality values were provided; no much bigger clone lies one nucleotide off.

The sample's time point label, decoded: patch test 1, 2 weeks after DPC sensitization. Reading the label with the study, this specimen's treatment or condition is: therapeutic diphenylcyclopropenone sensitization with weekly scalp DPC. At every patch-test visit, the blood draw took place before the patch test was put on. Patients were considered eligible if aged 18 to 70, diagnosed with alopecia and deemed suitable for DPC therapy, and patients were excluded if pregnant. Total RNA was isolated from unfractionated whole blood collected in Tempus Blood RNA tubes. General conclusions and limits of the study: Expanded TCRs formed significantly more large CDR3 similarity clusters than pre-sensitization or healthy control sets, consistent with antigen-driven responses. All patients had alopecia, a presumed autoimmune disease, so their immune response might differ from that of healthy individuals. DPC sensitization did not change the number of TCRs with a frequency above 1 in 1000, and there was no evidence of changes in global repertoire structure. After repeated subsampling, changes were observed in the strength of the expansion versus patch-test correlation and in the threshold at which the correlation became significant. The number of PT1 expanded TCRs positively correlated with patch test score, significant at thresholds 8, 16 and 32 but not 4.

Germline trimming amounts to 5 bases on V and 5 bases on J, with 8 as the count of junction bases outside the gene matches. From the cysteine through the phenylalanine, the CDR3 covers 14 amino acids. Just the 42-base CDR3 DNA is kept, in frame starting at base 1. CDR1 and CDR2 (DFQATT, SNEGSKA) derive from the germline V gene (reference sequence). The source material was whole blood, sampled in connection with sensitization to the hapten diphenylcyclopropenone (DPC). The V and J genes are TRBV20-1 and TRBJ1-1; TRBD1 aligns with 10 central bases. The sequence was collected from a woman aged 45-65 years with alopecia areata. Some clones in this sample may be carry-over from other donors' samples. CDR3 loop: CSAPRQGAGTEAFF. The nucleotide sequence is TGCAGTGCTCCTAGACAGGGGGCGGGGACTGAAGCTTTCTTT.